The clone carrying this T cell receptor (beta chain) was detected a few times. Enrolment of Seattle patients took place during active infection, and they were followed longitudinally. TCRdb's copy holds only in-frame clones and misses some; the assay was immunoSEQ multiplex PCR. The table lists some 100,000 clones, 85% to 90% of them singletons. CDR3 size: 16 residues. From germline, CDR1 is SEHNR and CDR2 FQNEAQ (reference sequence). With 5 bases removed from V and 0 bases from J, the gap between germline ends came to 16 bases. This sample stems from a study of blood T cell repertoires in COVID-19. This rearrangement joins TRBV7-9 to TRBJ1-2; D possibly corresponds to TRBD1 (6 bases). The sequenced sample was peripheral blood. This receptor was obtained from a man in his fifties or sixties with COVID-19, enrolled during active disease. The CDR3 region is CASSPTPGAANYGYTF. CDR3 in DNA: TGTGCCAGCAGCCCCACCCCAGGGGCAGCTAACTATGGCTACACCTTC.